The source of this T cell receptor beta chain is a study of T cells in Graves' hyperthyroidism and ophthalmopathy. Study-wide points: Most clonotypes that expanded in the thyroid above 0.001 also showed up in blood.

The table lists this clonotype with a few counts. Its antigen is still unknown. Trimming pared 1 base from V and 5 bases from J, leaving 14 bases between. From germline, CDR1 is LNHNV and CDR2 YYDKDF (reference sequence). The CDR3 is made up of 16 amino acids. Amplified regions were TCR beta CDR3 sequences from RNA transcripts. A set of HTBI primers served as the primers for a first-round RT-PCR of the TCR CDR3. TCRdb redid the calling of the multiplex PCR reads with MiXCR, one entry per CDR3 protein. The profile covers about 770,000 distinct CDR3 sequences, with over 15% appearing a single time and 16% taken by the ten largest. Among the patients, aged 18 to 65, hyperthyroidism was newly diagnosed and had lasted under 2 months. The study collected blood at first hyperthyroidism diagnosis, before any ophthalmopathy symptoms arose. Fresh peripheral blood, approximately 9.1 ml, was the source of the PBMCs.

The clonotype was recovered from a woman in her 50s with Graves' hyperthyroidism that later progressed to Graves' ophthalmopathy. What was sequenced was blood. The V call is TRBV15, the J call TRBJ2-2, with a possible D match to TRBD1 (5 bases). CDR3 residues: CATSRGEGAATGELFF. CDR3 sequence (DNA): TGTGCCACCAGCAGAGGAGAAGGGGCCGCTACCGGGGAGCTGTTTTTT.